A single sample gave rise to the 7 T cell receptor beta chains below, sequenced in a study of blood T cell repertoires in COVID-19. Repertoires were generated with immunoSEQ multiplex PCR, while TCRdb's copy carries only in-frame clones and drops some. The sample contains fewer than 150,000 clones, about 86% of which appear only once. Sequencing was carried out using peripheral blood. The receptors stem from a woman between 50 and 59 years old who had recovered from COVID-19.

This rearrangement joins TRBV18 to TRBJ2-5, with 8 bases that match TRBD1. The V gene's germline CDR1 is KGHSH and CDR2 LQKENI. Trimming at V came to 1 base and at J to 5 bases, leaving 0 bases not matched to a gene. The CDR3 sequence is 13 residues long. The CDR3 coding sequence is TGTGCCAGCTCACCACGGACAGGGGAGACCCAGTACTTC. This sequence encodes CASSPRTGETQYF.

This clone was recorded once. This sequence joins TRBV18 and TRBJ1-2, with D possibly TRBD1 on 5 matching bases. With 3 bases removed from V and 3 bases from J, the gap between germline ends came to 17 bases. The CDR3 consists of 16 residues. CDR1 and CDR2 (germline): KGHSH, LQKENI. This CDR3 reads CASSPRVQGNHYGYTF. Written as DNA, the CDR3 is TGTGCCAGCTCACCCAGGGTCCAGGGTAACCACTATGGCTACACCTTC.

The chain combines TRBV19 with TRBJ1-3, with TRBD1 identical over 7 bases. V shed 10 bases, J shed 5 bases, and the junction held 11 bases outside the gene matches. The germline gives CDR1 LNHDA, CDR2 SQIVND (reference sequence). The CDR3 extends over 14 amino acids. The CDR3 reads CATRGQGVRNTIYF. CDR3 DNA sequence: TGTGCCACCCGGGGCCAGGGGGTAAGAAACACCATATATTTT.

The rearrangement links TRBV27 to TRBJ2-7, with 10 positions matching TRBD2. This CDR3 spans 14 amino acids. Germline V CDR1 and CDR2: MNHEY, SMNVEV (reference sequence). V dropped 5 bases and J dropped 7; count of bases not matched to a gene: 8. CDR3 in DNA: TGTGCCAGCAGTCCCGGGACTAGCGCAGGAGAGCAGTACTTC. Protein sequence: CASSPGTSAGEQYF.

The chain carries TRBV25-1 and TRBJ2-1; TRBD2 matches 8 bases. CDR1 and CDR2 (germline): MGHDK, SYGVNS. The CDR3 runs 13 residues. The V and J ends lost 6 bases and 6 bases, in that order; junction bases with no gene match: 4. CDR3 DNA sequence: TGTGCCAGCAGGGGACTAGGGCCCAATGAGCAGTTCTTC. It translates to CASRGLGPNEQFF.

In this sample, this clone turned up a few times. V is TRBV5-1 and J is TRBJ1-6; D remains unclear. The CDR3 spans 12 residues. The V and J ends lost 5 bases and 5 bases respectively, with 5 bases between them. From germline, CDR1 is SGHRS and CDR2 YFSETQ. The CDR3 loop reads CASSRDNSPLHF. The CDR3 DNA reads as TGCGCCAGCAGTAGAGATAATTCACCCCTCCACTTT.

The genes are TRBV9 and TRBJ2-7, with 7 bases identical to TRBD2. The CDR3 spans 15 residues. CDR1 and CDR2 (germline): SGDLS, YYNGEE. V shed 3 bases and J 0 bases; nucleotides not matched to a gene: 6. CDR3 DNA sequence: TGTGCCAGCAGCGCTACACGGGGGGACTCCTACGAGCAGTACTTC. This translates into CASSATRGDSYEQYF.